This passage covers 27 T cell receptor beta chains from one sample sequenced in a study of CD8 T cells in ankylosing spondylitis. Their cognate antigens are unknown. TCRdb re-derived calls from the 5' RACE reads in MiXCR, one entry per CDR3 protein. The table includes hundreds of thousands of distinct CDR3 sequences, 25% to 30% detected once. Study-wide points: What appeared characteristic of ankylosing spondylitis blood was a TCR beta motif of about eight highly homologous variants.

Sequenced material: blood, either unsorted or a sorted T cell fraction (not recorded which). The receptor set was obtained from a male donor with ankylosing spondylitis.

At least ten counts were recorded for this clonotype. The chain has TRBV5-1 and TRBJ2-5, with 8 positions matching TRBD2. From germline, CDR1 is SGHRS and CDR2 YFSETQ. The V gene end was trimmed by 3 bases and the J gene end by 2 bases; junction bases not matched to a gene: 3. CDR3 length equals 14 residues. The CDR3 loop reads CASSSASGQETQYF. The CDR3 bases are TGCGCCAGCAGCTCGGCTAGCGGGCAAGAGACCCAGTACTTC.

This chain uses TRBV20-1 with TRBJ2-1, with a possible D match to TRBD2 (6 bases). V was trimmed by 2 bases and J by 2 bases, leaving 16 bases between them. This CDR3 has 16 amino acids. In germline, CDR1 is DFQATT, CDR2 SNEGSKA (reference sequence). The CDR3 sequence is CSARLYGSPTYNEQFF. The CDR3 DNA reads TGCAGTGCTAGATTATACGGGAGTCCCACCTACAATGAGCAGTTCTTC.

This chain joins TRBV7-9 and TRBJ2-1, with no clear D. The CDR3 has 12 amino acids. Germline V lookup: CDR1 SEHNR, CDR2 FQNEAQ (reference sequence). CDR3: CASGLVHNEQFF. CDR3 coding DNA: TGTGCTTCGGGTCTAGTCCACAATGAGCAGTTCTTC. Combining the CDR3 with reference TRBV7-9 and TRBJ2-1 gives the whole variable domain DTGVSQNPRHKITKRGQNVTFRCDPISEHNRLYWYRQTLGQGPEFLTYFQNEAQLEKSRLLSDRFSAERPKGSFSTLEIQRTEQGDSAMYLCASGLVHNEQFFGPGTRLTVL.

The CDR3 loop reads CSASLRWDTEAFF. In DNA, the CDR3 is TGCAGCGCAAGCCTACGGTGGGACACTGAAGCTTTCTTT. The V gene is TRBV29-1, the J gene TRBJ1-1; no clear D. The CDR3 has 13 residues. CDR1 and CDR2 from the germline V gene are SQVTM and ANQGSEA. The V end was cut by 7 bases, the J end by 3 bases, with 15 bases between.

The CDR3 coding sequence is TGCGCCAGCAGCCAAACCCAGGGAGGGGAGTTCTTC. It translates to CASSQTQGGEFF. J is TRBJ2-1 and V is TRBV5-1; TRBD2 agrees at 7 bases. The trim removed 4 bases at V and 14 bases at J, leaving 9 bases unmatched. The CDR3 covers 12 residues. Per germline, CDR1 SGHRS and CDR2 YFSETQ.

The V gene is TRBV6-1, the J gene TRBJ1-2, with a weak D call TRBD1 (5 bases). V lost 6 bases and J lost 4, with 12 bases in between. From germline, CDR1 is MNHNS and CDR2 SASEGT. This CDR3 is 13 amino acids long. CDR3 nucleotide sequence: TGTGCCAGCAGCAGGCAGGGATCCTATGGCTACACCTTC. Translating gives CASSRQGSYGYTF.

The chain employs TRBV20-1 and TRBJ2-3; the match to TRBD2 covers 9 bases. After removal of 1 base from V and 4 bases from J, the junction contained 6 bases not matched to a gene. There are 15 residues in the CDR3. In germline, CDR1 is DFQATT, CDR2 SNEGSKA (reference sequence). CDR3 region: CSARGKLAGPDTQYF. CDR3 coding DNA: TGCAGTGCTAGAGGAAAGCTAGCGGGGCCAGATACGCAGTATTTT.

The chain carries TRBV20-1 and TRBJ1-2, with D possibly matching TRBD1 (6 bases). The germline gives CDR1 DFQATT, CDR2 SNEGSKA (reference sequence). The ends were cut back, 4 bases at V and 2 bases at J, with 14 bases in the middle. This CDR3 has 14 residues. CDR3 region: CSATQGASNYGYTF. The CDR3 bases are TGCAGTGCTACACAGGGAGCCTCAAACTATGGCTACACCTTC.

There are many counts of this clonotype. The chain uses TRBV5-1 and TRBJ2-2; perhaps TRBD1 as D (6 bases). V was trimmed by 4 bases and J by 2 bases, leaving 12 bases between them. The CDR3 covers 15 residues. Germline-derived CDR1 and CDR2 are SGHRS and YFSETQ. In DNA, the CDR3 is TGCGCCAGCAGCAACGGACAGCTAAACACCGGGGAGCTGTTTTTT. It codes for CASSNGQLNTGELFF. The full variable domain, its missing parts supplied by reference TRBV5-1 and TRBJ2-2, is KAGVTQTPRYLIKTRGQQVTLSCSPISGHRSVSWYQQTPGQGLQFLFEYFSETQRNKGNFPGRFSGRQFSNSRSEMNVSTLELGDSALYLCASSNGQLNTGELFFGEGSRLTVL.

The V call is TRBV30, the J call TRBJ2-3; perhaps D is TRBD1 or TRBD2 (5 bases each). CDR1 is GTSNPN and CDR2 is SVGIG in the germline V gene (reference sequence). The CDR3 is 13 residues long. V dropped 3 bases and J dropped 6 bases, with 13 bases sitting between them. CDR3 residues: CAWSERGLDTQYF. The CDR3 nucleotides are TGTGCCTGGAGCGAGAGGGGATTGGATACGCAGTATTTT.

This chain joins TRBV7-6 and TRBJ2-3; 11 bases map to TRBD2. This CDR3 is built from 16 residues. J gave up 4 bases and V 5 bases, and 8 bases lay outside the gene matches. The V gene's germline CDR1 is SGHVS and CDR2 FNYEAQ. In DNA form, the CDR3 reads TGTGCCAGCAGCCAGCGAGGGGGACTAGCGGCAGATACGCAGTATTTT. This translates into CASSQRGGLAADTQYF.

This clonotype was seen only a few times. The chain couples TRBV7-2 to TRBJ1-5; TRBD1 aligns across 7 bases. With 5 bases clipped from V and 3 bases from J, the junction kept 7 bases outside the gene matches. CDR1 and CDR2 (germline): SGHTA, FQGNSA. This CDR3 is 15 amino acids long. The CDR3 loop is CASSPRDRDNQPQHF. CDR3 coding DNA: TGTGCCAGCAGCCCCCGCGACAGGGACAATCAGCCCCAGCATTTT. Filled out from reference TRBV7-2 and TRBJ1-5, the complete variable domain reads GAGVSQSPSNKVTEKGKDVELRCDPISGHTALYWYRQSLGQGLEFLIYFQGNSAPDKSGLPSDRFSAERTGGSVSTLTIQRTQQEDSAVYLCASSPRDRDNQPQHFGDGTRLSIL.

The CDR3 bases are TGTGCCAGCAGTTACCTCAAGCGGCAAACCCACGAGCAGTACTTC. It translates to CASSYLKRQTHEQYF. V and J are TRBV6-2 or TRBV6-3 and TRBJ2-7; D may be TRBD2 (5 bases). This CDR3 region has 15 residues. V lost 2 bases to trimming and J lost 5 bases, with 16 bases between them. The V gene's germline CDR1 is MNHEY and CDR2 SVGEGT.

This chain links TRBV20-1 with TRBJ1-2; 9 bases fit TRBD1. The germline gives CDR1 DFQATT, CDR2 SNEGSKA (reference sequence). Losses at the gene ends were 3 bases for V and 6 bases for J; bases not matched to a gene: 11. This CDR3 region has 15 residues. The CDR3 nucleotides read TGCAGTGCTAGCGACGTGGGACAGGGAAGGGATGGCTACACCTTC. This translates into CSASDVGQGRDGYTF.

There are a few counts of this clonotype. The chain recombines TRBV20-1 with TRBJ2-2; 10 bases align to TRBD2. The J segment lost 6 bases and the V segment lost 6 bases, leaving 10 bases of the junction unmatched. Looked up from germline, CDR1 is DFQATT and CDR2 is SNEGSKA (reference sequence). The CDR3 has 15 amino acids. The CDR3 DNA sequence: TGCAGTGCACCGGTCAGCGGGAGGGCCGCCGGGGAGCTGTTTTTT. Its protein is CSAPVSGRAAGELFF.

The rearrangement links TRBV5-1 to TRBJ2-1; 7 nucleotides line up with TRBD1. The germline V gene has CDR1 SGHRS and CDR2 YFSETQ. V shed 4 bases, J shed 3 bases, and the junction held 7 bases outside the gene matches. CDR3 length: 15 residues. The chain's CDR3 is CASSITGVLYNEQFF. The CDR3 DNA follows: TGCGCCAGCAGCATTACAGGGGTCCTCTACAATGAGCAGTTCTTC.

The rearrangement joins TRBV2 to TRBJ2-7, with 9 bases identical to TRBD2. The CDR3 runs 14 residues. J lost 4 bases, V lost 4 bases, and 5 bases had no gene match. Germline V lookup: CDR1 SNHLY, CDR2 FYNNEI. For the CDR3, the DNA is TGTGCCAGCAGTGTTAGCGGGAGTTGGTACGAGCAGTACTTC. Translated, it gives CASSVSGSWYEQYF.

The table lists this clonotype with a few counts. V and J are TRBV24-1 and TRBJ2-2; D may correspond to TRBD1 or TRBD2 (5 bases each). V was clipped by 0 bases and J by 3 bases, with 10 bases between them. This CDR3 region has 16 residues. Germline-derived CDR1 and CDR2 are KGHDR and SFDVKD. Here the CDR3 reads CATSDLGRGDTGELFF. The CDR3 nucleotides read TGTGCCACCAGTGATTTGGGGAGAGGGGACACCGGGGAGCTGTTTTTT.

This clonotype was counted a few times. V and J are TRBV25-1 and TRBJ1-6; tentatively, D is TRBD1 (6 bases). Germline V CDR1 and CDR2: MGHDK, SYGVNS. Trimming cost V 5 bases and J 9 bases, with 17 bases left between them. This CDR3 region has 15 residues. For the CDR3, the DNA is TGTGCCAGCAGTTACGCCGGGGACAATTTTTCACCCCTCCACTTT. It is translated as CASSYAGDNFSPLHF.

Only a few counts were recorded for this clonotype. The V call is TRBV2, the J call TRBJ2-5; TRBD2 matches at 7 bases. The V segment lost 5 bases and the J segment 3 bases; nucleotides outside the gene matches: 3. Looked up from germline, CDR1 is SNHLY and CDR2 is FYNNEI. The CDR3 is 13 amino acids. Here the CDR3 reads CASSPGLEETQYF. The CDR3 DNA is TGTGCCAGCAGTCCCGGACTAGAAGAGACCCAGTACTTC.

The chain joins TRBV5-1 to TRBJ1-5, with a weak D call TRBD1 (6 bases). The V end lost 0 bases, the J end lost 4 bases, and 11 bases lay between the germline ends. This CDR3 spans 15 amino acids. Germline CDR1 SGHRS, CDR2 YFSETQ. Here the CDR3 reads CASSLGQAPNQPQHF. The CDR3 bases are TGCGCCAGCAGCTTGGGACAGGCCCCTAATCAGCCCCAGCATTTT.

The genes are TRBV7-8 and TRBJ2-1; D is uncertain. There are 15 residues in the CDR3. The germline gives CDR1 SGHVS, CDR2 FQNEAQ. V lost 3 bases, J lost 5 bases, and 14 bases lay in between. The CDR3 DNA follows: TGTGCCAGCAGCTTGGGGTGGTTCCGGGACAATGAGCAGTTCTTC. Amino acid sequence: CASSLGWFRDNEQFF.

This chain uses TRBV29-1 with TRBJ2-3; D perhaps matches TRBD2 (6 bases). Trimming stripped 3 bases from V and 0 bases from J, with 16 bases between. Germline CDR1 SQVTM, CDR2 ANQGSEA. This CDR3 has 16 amino acids. The CDR3 here is CSVDRNRGLSTDTQYF. The DNA for the CDR3 is TGCAGCGTTGACAGGAACCGGGGACTTAGCACAGATACGCAGTATTTT.

The genes are TRBV11-2 and TRBJ1-1; 7 bases fit TRBD1. The junction had 6 bases not matched to a gene; V was cut back by 5 bases and J by 0 bases. The CDR3 sequence is 15 residues long. Germline loops: CDR1 SGHAT, CDR2 FQNNGV. CDR3 in amino acids: CASSEMGQMNTEAFF. The CDR3 DNA reads TGTGCCAGCAGCGAAATGGGACAGATGAACACTGAAGCTTTCTTT.

This clonotype has ten or more counts. This rearrangement joins TRBV18 to TRBJ2-7; D uncertain. Trimming took off 0 bases at V and 4 bases at J, with 13 bases between the two ends. CDR3 length: 15 amino acids. The germline V gene encodes CDR1 KGHSH and CDR2 LQKENI. This chain's CDR3 is CASSPPLGSAYEQYF. For the CDR3, the DNA is TGTGCCAGCTCACCACCGTTGGGCAGCGCTTACGAGCAGTACTTC.

This clonotype appeared a few times. The chain joins TRBV7-2 to TRBJ1-1, with a weak D call TRBD1 (6 bases). The CDR3 covers 14 residues. Germline values: CDR1 SGHTA, CDR2 FQGNSA. Trimming cost V 10 bases and J 0 bases, with 15 bases left between them. DNA of the CDR3: TGTGCCATTTCCGCGGGGGGCCTGAACACTGAAGCTTTCTTT. Residues: CAISAGGLNTEAFF. Drawing the rest from reference TRBV7-2 and TRBJ1-1, the complete variable domain is GAGVSQSPSNKVTEKGKDVELRCDPISGHTALYWYRQSLGQGLEFLIYFQGNSAPDKSGLPSDRFSAERTGGSVSTLTIQRTQQEDSAVYLCAISAGGLNTEAFFGQGTRLTVV.

The chain combines TRBV18 with TRBJ1-1; 9 bases are shared with TRBD1. V lost 3 bases to trimming and J lost 1 base; unmatched junction nucleotides: 3. CDR1 KGHSH and CDR2 LQKENI come from the germline V gene. CDR3 length: 15 residues. The CDR3, as DNA: TGTGCCAGCTCACCTCTACAGGGGGCGAACACTGAAGCTTTCTTT. It yields the protein CASSPLQGANTEAFF.